The 14 T cell receptor beta chains presented below share a single source sample, sequenced in a study of Tregs in tolerant kidney transplant recipients. Assay used: immunoSEQ multiplex PCR; TCRdb lists only in-frame clones, some missing. The sample lists 120,000 or so clones, around 94% occurring once. Specimen: CD4+ T cells from blood. These receptors were taken from a human donor in good health.

This chain joins TRBV11-2 and TRBJ1-2; unclear D gene. The CDR3 runs 14 residues. Per germline, CDR1 SGHAT and CDR2 FQNNGV. Trimming cost V 3 bases and J 2 bases, with 10 bases left between them. The CDR3 protein is CASSFGRGNYGYTF. The CDR3, as DNA: TGTGCCAGCAGCTTCGGGCGAGGAAACTATGGCTACACCTTC.

The chain recombines TRBV7-2 with TRBJ2-1; D not certain. V was shortened by 4 bases and J by 0 bases, with 16 bases between the two germline ends. The germline V gene encodes CDR1 SGHTA and CDR2 FQGNSA. This CDR3 region has 17 residues. DNA of the CDR3: TGTGCCAGCAGCTCTCCCGGTAGGCTAGACTCCTACAATGAGCAGTTCTTC. It specifies CASSSPGRLDSYNEQFF.

This chain uses TRBV4-1 with TRBJ2-3, with 8 bases that match TRBD2. This CDR3 has 19 amino acids. Per germline, CDR1 MGHRA and CDR2 YSYEKL. Trimming removed 0 bases from V and 1 base from J; junction bases left unmatched: 12. The CDR3 loop is CASSQEVGGGGKRTDTQYF. Here the CDR3 DNA reads TGCGCCAGCAGCCAAGAGGTCGGCGGCGGGGGGAAACGCACAGATACGCAGTATTTT.

The J gene is TRBJ2-5, the V gene TRBV5-1; D is uncertain. This CDR3 spans 15 amino acids. V lost 4 bases to trimming and J lost 1 base, with 14 bases between them. CDR1 and CDR2 from the germline V gene are SGHRS and YFSETQ. For the CDR3, the DNA is TGCGCCAGCAGCGGCGGCCGTAGCCCCCAAGAGACCCAGTACTTC. The encoded protein is CASSGGRSPQETQYF.

The chain combines TRBV5-1 with TRBJ2-7; no definite D call. The germline V and J ends were trimmed by 1 base and 0 bases, with 8 bases remaining between them. CDR1 is SGHRS and CDR2 is YFSETQ in the germline V gene. The CDR3 covers 14 residues. The CDR3 spells CASSLQASSYEQYF. CDR3 sequence (DNA): TGCGCCAGCAGCTTGCAGGCGAGCTCCTACGAGCAGTACTTC.

The chain uses TRBV19 and TRBJ2-7; TRBD2 matches 11 bases. CDR1 and CDR2 from the germline V gene are LNHDA and SQIVND (reference sequence). With 5 bases clipped from V and 3 bases from J, the junction kept 18 bases outside the gene matches. CDR3 length: 19 amino acids. As DNA, the CDR3 is TGTGCCAGTAGTCCGAGCCCTCTAGCGGGGGGCCTATATGACTACGAGCAGTACTTC. Its translation: CASSPSPLAGGLYDYEQYF. Using reference TRBV19 and TRBJ2-7 for the parts outside the CDR3, the full variable domain is DGGITQSPKYLFRKEGQNVTLSCEQNLNHDAMYWYRQDPGQGLRLIYYSQIVNDFQKGDIAEGYSVSREKKESFPLTVTSAQKNPTAFYLCASSPSPLAGGLYDYEQYFGPGTRLTVT.

This chain uses TRBV5-1 with TRBJ2-7; D is undetermined. Germline V gives CDR1 SGHRS, CDR2 YFSETQ. V dropped 0 bases and J dropped 0 bases, with 4 bases sitting between them. CDR3 length: 13 residues. The CDR3 sequence is CASSLVGSYEQYF. The CDR3 DNA follows: TGCGCCAGCAGCTTGGTTGGCTCCTACGAGCAGTACTTC. Combining the CDR3 with reference TRBV5-1 and TRBJ2-7 gives the whole variable domain KAGVTQTPRYLIKTRGQQVTLSCSPISGHRSVSWYQQTPGQGLQFLFEYFSETQRNKGNFPGRFSGRQFSNSRSEMNVSTLELGDSALYLCASSLVGSYEQYFGPGTRLTVT.

J is TRBJ2-7 and V is TRBV6-5; 8 bases agree with TRBD1. With V trimmed by 5 bases and J by 3 bases, 9 bases remained unmatched. The germline gives CDR1 MNHEY, CDR2 SVGAGI. CDR3 length: 15 amino acids. The CDR3 spells CASSPQGARRYEQYF. In DNA form, the CDR3 reads TGTGCCAGCAGTCCGCAGGGGGCGAGACGCTACGAGCAGTACTTC.

The chain has TRBV30 and TRBJ1-6, with 8 bases matching TRBD1. V lost 4 bases to trimming and J lost 7 bases; unmatched junction nucleotides: 3. The CDR3 sequence is 13 residues long. Germline V gene sequence: CDR1 GTSNPN, CDR2 SVGIG (reference sequence). CDR3 loop: CAWKGQANSPLHF. CDR3 coding DNA: TGTGCCTGGAAGGGACAGGCAAATTCACCCCTCCACTTT.

The chain is built from TRBV7-7 and TRBJ2-1; 8 nucleotides line up with TRBD1. V lost 5 bases, J lost 8 bases, and 8 bases stayed unmatched. Germline V gives CDR1 SSHAT, CDR2 FNYEAQ (reference sequence). The CDR3 consists of 14 residues. In DNA, the CDR3 is TGTGCCAGCAGCCAAGACAGGGGTTCATATGAGCAGTTCTTC. Translated: CASSQDRGSYEQFF.

The V call is TRBV10-3, the J call TRBJ2-1, with 7 bases fitting TRBD1. The J segment lost 5 bases and the V segment lost 4 bases, leaving 8 bases of the junction unmatched. Germline V lookup: CDR1 ENHRY, CDR2 SYGVKD. This CDR3 comprises 15 residues. The CDR3 is CAISGTGRGNNEQFF. The CDR3 coding sequence is TGTGCCATCAGTGGGACAGGACGGGGCAACAATGAGCAGTTCTTC.

The table lists this clone with a count of one. The chain carries TRBV5-4 and TRBJ2-5, with D maybe TRBD2 (6 bases). Looked up from germline, CDR1 is SGHNT and CDR2 is YYREEE (reference sequence). This CDR3 spans 16 amino acids. Deletions cut 0 bases from V and 4 bases from J, with 16 bases between. The CDR3 DNA reads as TGTGCCAGCAGCTTGGCGGGGGACTCCCGGGGAGAGACCCAGTACTTC. Translated: CASSLAGDSRGETQYF.

The chain has TRBV27 and TRBJ1-5; 11 positions match TRBD1. V trimming: 10 bases; J trimming: 4 bases; junction bases outside the gene matches: 15. The germline CDR1 and CDR2 sequences are MNHEY and SMNVEV (reference sequence). This CDR3 has 17 residues. The CDR3 DNA sequence: TGTGCCACACACCAATGGGGACAGGGGGGCCGGAATCAGCCCCAGCATTTT. Translation gives CATHQWGQGGRNQPQHF.

This chain joins TRBV10-3 and TRBJ1-1, with 8 nucleotides matching TRBD1. Trimming removed 10 bases from V and 4 bases from J; junction bases left unmatched: 8. The V gene's germline CDR1 is ENHRY and CDR2 SYGVKD. There are 13 residues in the CDR3. This CDR3 reads CATIQQGGTEAFF. The CDR3 DNA reads TGTGCCACCATTCAACAGGGGGGCACTGAAGCTTTCTTT.